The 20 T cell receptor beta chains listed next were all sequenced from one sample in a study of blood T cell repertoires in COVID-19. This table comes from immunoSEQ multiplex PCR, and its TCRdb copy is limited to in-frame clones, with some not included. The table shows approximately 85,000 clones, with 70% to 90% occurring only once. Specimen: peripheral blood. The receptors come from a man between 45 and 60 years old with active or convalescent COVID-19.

Here the CDR3 reads CASSYDNRGTYGYTF. Here the CDR3 DNA reads TGTGCCAGCAGTTACGATAACAGGGGCACCTATGGCTACACCTTC. The chain joins TRBV6-5 to TRBJ1-2; 7 nucleotides match TRBD1. The ends lost 2 bases at V and 4 bases at J; junction bases unmatched: 7. This CDR3 is built from 15 residues. Germline values: CDR1 MNHEY, CDR2 SVGAGI.

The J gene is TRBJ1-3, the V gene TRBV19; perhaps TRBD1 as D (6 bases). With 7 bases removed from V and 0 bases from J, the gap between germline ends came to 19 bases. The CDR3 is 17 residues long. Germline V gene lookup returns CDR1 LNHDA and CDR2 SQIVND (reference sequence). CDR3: CASTMVDSYSSGNTIYF. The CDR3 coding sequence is TGTGCCAGTACCATGGTGGACAGTTACTCCTCTGGAAACACCATATATTTT.

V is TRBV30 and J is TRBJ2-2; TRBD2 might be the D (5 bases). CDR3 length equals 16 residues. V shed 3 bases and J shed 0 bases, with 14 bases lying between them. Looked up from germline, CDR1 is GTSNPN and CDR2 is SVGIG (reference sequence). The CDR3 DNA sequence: TGTGCCTGGAGCCTAAAGCGGACCGCGAACACCGGGGAGCTGTTTTTT. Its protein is CAWSLKRTANTGELFF. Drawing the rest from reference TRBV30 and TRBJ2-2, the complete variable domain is SQTIHQWPATLVQPVGSPLSLECTVEGTSNPNLYWYRQAAGRGLQLLFYSVGIGQISSEVPQNLSASRPQDRQFILSSKKLLLSDSGFYLCAWSLKRTANTGELFFGEGSRLTVL.

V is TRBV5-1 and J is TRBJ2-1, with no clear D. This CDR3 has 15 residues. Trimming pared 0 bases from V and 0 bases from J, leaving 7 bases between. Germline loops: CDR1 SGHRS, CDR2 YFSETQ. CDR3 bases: TGCGCCAGCAGCTTGGAACCGAGCTCCTACAATGAGCAGTTCTTC. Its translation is CASSLEPSSYNEQFF.

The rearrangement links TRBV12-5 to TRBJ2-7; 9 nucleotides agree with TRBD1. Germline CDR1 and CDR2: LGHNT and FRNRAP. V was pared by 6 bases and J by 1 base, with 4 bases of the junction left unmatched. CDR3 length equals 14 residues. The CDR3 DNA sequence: TGTGCTAGTGGCCCGGGACAGGGATCCTACGAGCAGTACTTC. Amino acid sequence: CASGPGQGSYEQYF.

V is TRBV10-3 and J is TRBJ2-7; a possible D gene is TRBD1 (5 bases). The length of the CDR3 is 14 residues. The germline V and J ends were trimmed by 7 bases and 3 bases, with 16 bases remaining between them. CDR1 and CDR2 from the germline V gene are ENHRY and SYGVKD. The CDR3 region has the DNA TGTGCCATCATGGCCCAGGGTGGCAGCTACGAGCAGTACTTC. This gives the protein CAIMAQGGSYEQYF.

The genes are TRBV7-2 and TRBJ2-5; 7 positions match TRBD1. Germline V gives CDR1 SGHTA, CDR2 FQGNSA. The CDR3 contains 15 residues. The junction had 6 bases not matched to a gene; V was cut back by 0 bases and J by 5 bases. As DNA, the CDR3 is TGTGCCAGCAGCTTAGCAGGGGGCAGAGGGGAGACCCAGTACTTC. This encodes CASSLAGGRGETQYF.

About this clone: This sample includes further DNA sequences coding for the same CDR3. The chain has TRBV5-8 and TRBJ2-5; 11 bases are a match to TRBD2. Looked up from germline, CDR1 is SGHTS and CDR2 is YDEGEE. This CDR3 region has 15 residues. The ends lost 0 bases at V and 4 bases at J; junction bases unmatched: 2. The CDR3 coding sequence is TGTGCCAGCAGCTTGGCCGGACTAGCGGGAGAGACCCAGTACTTC. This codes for CASSLAGLAGETQYF. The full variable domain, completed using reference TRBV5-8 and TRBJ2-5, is EAGVTQSPTHLIKTRGQQATLRCSPISGHTSVYWYQQALGLGLQFLLWYDEGEERNRGNFPPRFSGRQFPNYSSELNVNALELEDSALYLCASSLAGLAGETQYFGPGTRLLVL.

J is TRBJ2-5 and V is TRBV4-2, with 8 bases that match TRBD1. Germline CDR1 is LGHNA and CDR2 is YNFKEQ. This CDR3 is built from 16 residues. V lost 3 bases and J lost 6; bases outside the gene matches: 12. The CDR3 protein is CASSQNEAGGGKTQYF. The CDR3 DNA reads TGTGCCAGCAGCCAGAACGAGGCAGGGGGCGGAAAGACCCAGTACTTC.

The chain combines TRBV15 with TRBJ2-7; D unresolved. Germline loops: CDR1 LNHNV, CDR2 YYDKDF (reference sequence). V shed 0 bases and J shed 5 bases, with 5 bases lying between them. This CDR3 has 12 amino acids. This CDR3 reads CATSRDFDEQYF. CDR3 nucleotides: TGTGCCACCAGCAGAGATTTCGACGAGCAGTACTTC.

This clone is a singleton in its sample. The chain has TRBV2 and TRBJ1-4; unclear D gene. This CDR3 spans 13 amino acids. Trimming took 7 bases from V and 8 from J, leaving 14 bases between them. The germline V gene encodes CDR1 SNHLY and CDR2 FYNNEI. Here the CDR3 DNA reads TGTGCCAGCATCAAAGAGGTCGGGGAAAAACTGTTTTTT. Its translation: CASIKEVGEKLFF. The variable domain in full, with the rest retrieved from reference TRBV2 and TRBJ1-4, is EPEVTQTPSHQVTQMGQEVILRCVPISNHLYFYWYRQILGQKVEFLVSFYNNEISEKSEIFDDQFSVERPDGSNFTLKIRSTKLEDSAMYFCASIKEVGEKLFFGSGTQLSVL.

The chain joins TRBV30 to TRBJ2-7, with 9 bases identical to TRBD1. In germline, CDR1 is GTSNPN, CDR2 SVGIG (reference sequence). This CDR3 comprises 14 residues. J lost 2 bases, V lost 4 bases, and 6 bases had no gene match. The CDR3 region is CAWKPGTGTYEQYF. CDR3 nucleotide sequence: TGTGCCTGGAAACCCGGGACAGGGACCTACGAGCAGTACTTC.

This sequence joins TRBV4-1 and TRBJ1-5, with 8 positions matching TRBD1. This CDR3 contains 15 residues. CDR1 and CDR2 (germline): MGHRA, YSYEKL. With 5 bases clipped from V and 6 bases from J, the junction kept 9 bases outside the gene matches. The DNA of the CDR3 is TGCGCCAGCAGCTACTCCGGGACAGGTATTCAGCCCCAGCATTTT. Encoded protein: CASSYSGTGIQPQHF.

The CDR3 loop reads CASSLYAGGESPLHF. The DNA of the CDR3 is TGTGCCAGCAGCTTGTACGCAGGGGGAGAGTCACCCCTCCACTTT. The V gene is TRBV5-5, the J gene TRBJ1-6; 7 bases align to TRBD1. Germline V lookup: CDR1 SGHKS, CDR2 YYEKEE (reference sequence). The CDR3 spans 15 residues. V was clipped by 1 base and J by 10 bases; unmatched bases: 8.

The CDR3: CASSGDRDFNYGYTF. CDR3 coding DNA: TGTGCCAGTAGTGGGGACAGGGACTTTAACTATGGCTACACCTTC. The V gene is TRBV19, the J gene TRBJ1-2; 9 positions match TRBD1. The CDR3 sequence is 15 residues long. Germline V CDR1 and CDR2: LNHDA, SQIVND (reference sequence). Unmatched junction bases numbered 5, after V lost 5 bases and J lost 1 base.

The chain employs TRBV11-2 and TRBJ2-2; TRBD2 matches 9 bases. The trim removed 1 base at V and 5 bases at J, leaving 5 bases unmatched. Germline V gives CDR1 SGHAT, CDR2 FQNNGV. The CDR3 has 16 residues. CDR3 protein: CASSLGSSGRTGELFF. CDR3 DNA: TGTGCCAGCAGCTTAGGTAGTAGCGGGAGAACCGGGGAGCTGTTTTTT.

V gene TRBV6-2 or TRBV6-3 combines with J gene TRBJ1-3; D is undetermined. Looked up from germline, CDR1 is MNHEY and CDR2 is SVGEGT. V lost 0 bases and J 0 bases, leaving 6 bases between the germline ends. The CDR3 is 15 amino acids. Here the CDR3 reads CASSYSADSGNTIYF. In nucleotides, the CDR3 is TGTGCCAGCAGTTACTCGGCAGACTCTGGAAACACCATATATTTT.

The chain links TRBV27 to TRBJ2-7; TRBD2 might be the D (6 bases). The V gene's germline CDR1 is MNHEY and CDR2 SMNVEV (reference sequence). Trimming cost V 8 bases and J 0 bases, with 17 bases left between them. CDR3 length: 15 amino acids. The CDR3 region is CASGESGGISYEQYF. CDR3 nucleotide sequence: TGTGCCAGCGGAGAGTCGGGCGGGATCTCCTACGAGCAGTACTTC.

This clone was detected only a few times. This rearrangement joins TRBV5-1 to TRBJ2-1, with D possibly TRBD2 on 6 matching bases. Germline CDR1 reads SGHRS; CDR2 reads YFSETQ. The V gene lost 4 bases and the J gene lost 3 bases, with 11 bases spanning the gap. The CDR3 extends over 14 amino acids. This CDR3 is CASSRGLDYNEQFF. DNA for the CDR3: TGCGCCAGCAGCAGGGGACTTGACTACAATGAGCAGTTCTTC.

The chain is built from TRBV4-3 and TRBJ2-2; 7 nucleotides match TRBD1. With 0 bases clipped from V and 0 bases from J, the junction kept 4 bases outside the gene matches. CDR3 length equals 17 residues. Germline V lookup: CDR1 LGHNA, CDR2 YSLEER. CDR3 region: CASSQDLGTANTGELFF. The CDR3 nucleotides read TGCGCCAGCAGCCAAGATCTGGGGACAGCGAACACCGGGGAGCTGTTTTTT.